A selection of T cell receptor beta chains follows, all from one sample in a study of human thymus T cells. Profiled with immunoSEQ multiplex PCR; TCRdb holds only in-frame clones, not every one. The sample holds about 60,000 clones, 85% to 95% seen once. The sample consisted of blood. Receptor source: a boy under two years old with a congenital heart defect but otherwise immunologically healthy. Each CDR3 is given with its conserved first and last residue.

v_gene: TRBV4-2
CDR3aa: CASSQDGDGELFF

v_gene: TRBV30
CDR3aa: CAWVTDSNTEAFF

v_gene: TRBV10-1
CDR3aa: CASSETSGSDEQFF

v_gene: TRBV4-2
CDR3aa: CASSQESAGGRTGELFF

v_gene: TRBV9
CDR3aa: CASSPRAGNSYEQYF

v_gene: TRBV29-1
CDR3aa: CSVEGVPTYGYTF

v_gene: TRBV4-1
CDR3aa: CASSQDLADWVNEQFF

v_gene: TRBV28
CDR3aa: CASSLRGTAGANVLTF

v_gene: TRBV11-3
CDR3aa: CASSLVETDTQYF

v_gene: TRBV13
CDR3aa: CASSLAKAGGPINTQYF

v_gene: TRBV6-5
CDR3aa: CASSYSSGGTYEQYF

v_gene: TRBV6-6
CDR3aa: CASSRTGWGTEAFF

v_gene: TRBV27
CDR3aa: CASSPTWTSGSYEQYF

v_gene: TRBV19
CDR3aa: CASSTGQREEKLFF

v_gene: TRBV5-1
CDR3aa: CASSPDSYSYEQYF

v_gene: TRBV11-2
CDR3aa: CASSCGPPGTYEQYF

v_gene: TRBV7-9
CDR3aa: CASTTGATSRDTQYF

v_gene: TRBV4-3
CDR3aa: CASSPKQGANYGYTF

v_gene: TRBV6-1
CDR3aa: CASSLRTGILDTQYF

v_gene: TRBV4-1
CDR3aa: CASSQPDRAGELFF

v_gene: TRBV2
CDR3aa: CATGLDTQYF

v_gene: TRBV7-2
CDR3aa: CASSLPGQVAKNIQYF